This T cell receptor (beta chain) stems from a study of HIV-infected patients and healthy controls. As for the study in general: In 14 of 16 patients, CD4 counts climbed slightly after three months but remained subnormal. Early therapy brought no consistent CD8 count shift, though the CD4:CD8 ratio rose a little. Study-wide points: Healthy control repertoires had roughly threefold more distinct CDR3s than untreated HIV+ repertoires, and higher Shannon diversity.

Roughly three months, about 14 weeks, into antiretroviral therapy, follow-up blood was collected. No cell fractionation was done, so the repertoire covers all unsorted peripheral blood T cells. This clonotype was seen a few times. Its antigen remains unknown. About 500 ng RNA was reverse transcribed with alpha and beta constant-region primers. Each of the alpha and beta chains got its own library through chain-specific third strand synthesis with indices. Priming off the SP2 site generated the second strand. TCRdb processed the 5' RACE reads anew with MiXCR; each CDR3 protein has one entry. The sample records roughly 15,000 distinct CDR3 sequences, 12% being singletons. The CDR3 has 15 amino acids. Germline CDR1 reads MNHEY; CDR2 reads SMNVEV (reference sequence). V shed 0 bases and J 4 bases; nucleotides not matched to a gene: 5.

This receptor was identified in an adult with HIV infection. The donor label of this sample is uncertain. The chain has TRBV27 and TRBJ2-5; 7 bases are a match to TRBD2. Sequencing used blood, obtained during antiretroviral therapy. DNA for the CDR3: TGTGCCAGCAGTTTATCGGGGGGGGGAGGAGAGACCCAGTACTTC. Its translation is CASSLSGGGGETQYF.